This T cell receptor (beta chain) derives from a study of blood T cell repertoires in COVID-19. Study as a whole: Sites across the United States, Italy and Spain contributed samples from acute and convalescent COVID-19.

Per the authors' pipeline: Using reference gene primer amplification, nucleated cell counts were estimated. Assay: immunoSEQ multiplex PCR; the TCRdb copy retains only in-frame clones and omits some. That table gives V, J and clone size, and the DNA gave D and trimming. This sample yields around 81,000 clones, of which over 80% are seen a single time; nearly 3.5% belongs to the top ten. Notes on this clone: One junction end disagrees with the germline gene, perhaps due to a read error.

CDR1 is SQVTM, CDR2 ANQGSEA, per germline. There are 12 residues in the CDR3. Source material: peripheral blood. The clonotype originates from a middle-aged man with acute or convalescent COVID-19. The chain carries TRBV29-1 and TRBJ2-3, with unresolved D. CDR3 amino acids: CSVEAGSRSQYF. In DNA, the CDR3 is TGCAGCGTGGAAGCCGGGTCCCGGAGTCAGTATTTT.